This paragraph covers one T cell receptor (beta chain) sequence. TCRdb re-called the 5' RACE reads with MiXCR, one entry per CDR3 protein. The data show fewer than 85,000 distinct CDR3 sequences, over 8.5% seen once. This entry is derived from a study of early T cells in non-severe SARS-CoV-2 infection. About the research overall: Chains were not paired, and sequencing was done on bulk RNA from unsorted whole blood.

The length of the CDR3 is 16 residues. With 2 bases clipped from V and 4 bases from J, the junction kept 8 bases outside the gene matches. Germline values: CDR1 MGHRA, CDR2 YSYEKL. This receptor was taken from an adult who was a healthcare worker with PCR-confirmed SARS-CoV-2 infection or an uninfected control (not recorded which). The rearrangement joins TRBV4-1 to TRBJ1-2; 9 bases align to TRBD1. Source material: whole blood. The CDR3 nucleotides read TGCGCCAGCAGCCAAACTGGACAGGGGAAGGTCTATGGCTACACCTTC. As protein: CASSQTGQGKVYGYTF.